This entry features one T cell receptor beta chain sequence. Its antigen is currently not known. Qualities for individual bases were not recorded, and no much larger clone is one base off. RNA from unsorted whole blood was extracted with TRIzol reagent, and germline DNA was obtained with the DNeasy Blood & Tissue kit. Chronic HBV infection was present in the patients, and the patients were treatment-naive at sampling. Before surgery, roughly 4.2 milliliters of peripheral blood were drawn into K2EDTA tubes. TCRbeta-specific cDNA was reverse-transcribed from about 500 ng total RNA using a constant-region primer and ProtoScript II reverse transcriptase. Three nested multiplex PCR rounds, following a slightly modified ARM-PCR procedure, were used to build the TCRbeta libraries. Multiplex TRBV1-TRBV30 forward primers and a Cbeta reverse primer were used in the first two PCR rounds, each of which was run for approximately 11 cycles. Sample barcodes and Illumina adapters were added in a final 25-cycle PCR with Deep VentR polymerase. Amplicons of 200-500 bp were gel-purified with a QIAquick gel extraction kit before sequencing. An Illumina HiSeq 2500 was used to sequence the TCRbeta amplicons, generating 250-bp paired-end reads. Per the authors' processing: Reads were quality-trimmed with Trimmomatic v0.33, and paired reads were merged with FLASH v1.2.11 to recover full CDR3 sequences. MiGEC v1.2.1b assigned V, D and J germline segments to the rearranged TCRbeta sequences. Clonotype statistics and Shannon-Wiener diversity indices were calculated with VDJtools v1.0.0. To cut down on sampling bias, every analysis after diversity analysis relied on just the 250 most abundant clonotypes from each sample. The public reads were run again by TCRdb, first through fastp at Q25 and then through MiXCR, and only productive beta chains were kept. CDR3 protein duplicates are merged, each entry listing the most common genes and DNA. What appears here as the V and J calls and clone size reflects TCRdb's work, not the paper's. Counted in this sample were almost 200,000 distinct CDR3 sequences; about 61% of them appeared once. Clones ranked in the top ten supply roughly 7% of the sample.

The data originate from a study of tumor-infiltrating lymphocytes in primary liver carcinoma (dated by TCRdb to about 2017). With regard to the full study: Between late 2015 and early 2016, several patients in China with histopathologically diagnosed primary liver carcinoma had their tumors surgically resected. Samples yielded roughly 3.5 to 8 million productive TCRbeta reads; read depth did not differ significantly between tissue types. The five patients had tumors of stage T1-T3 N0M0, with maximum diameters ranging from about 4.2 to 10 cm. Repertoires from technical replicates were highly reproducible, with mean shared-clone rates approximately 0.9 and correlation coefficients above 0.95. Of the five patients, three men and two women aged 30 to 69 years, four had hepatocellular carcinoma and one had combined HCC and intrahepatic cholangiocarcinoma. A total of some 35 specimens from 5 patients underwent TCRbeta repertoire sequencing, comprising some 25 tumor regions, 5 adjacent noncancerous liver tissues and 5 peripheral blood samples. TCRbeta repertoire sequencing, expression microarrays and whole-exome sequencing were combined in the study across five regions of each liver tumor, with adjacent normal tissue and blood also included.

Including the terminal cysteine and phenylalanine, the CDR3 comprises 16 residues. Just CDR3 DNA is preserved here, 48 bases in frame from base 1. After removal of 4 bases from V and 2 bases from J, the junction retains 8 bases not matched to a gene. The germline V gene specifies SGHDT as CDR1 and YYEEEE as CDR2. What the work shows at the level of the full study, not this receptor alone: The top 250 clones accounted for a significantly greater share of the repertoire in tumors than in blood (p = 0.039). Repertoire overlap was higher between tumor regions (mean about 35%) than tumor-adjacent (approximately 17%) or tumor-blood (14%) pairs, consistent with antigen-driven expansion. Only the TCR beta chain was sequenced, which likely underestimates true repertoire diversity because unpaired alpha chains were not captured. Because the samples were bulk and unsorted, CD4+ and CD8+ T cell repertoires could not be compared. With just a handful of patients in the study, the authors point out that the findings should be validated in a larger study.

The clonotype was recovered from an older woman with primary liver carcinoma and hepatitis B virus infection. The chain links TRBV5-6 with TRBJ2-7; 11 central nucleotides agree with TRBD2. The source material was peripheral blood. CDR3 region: CASSLHLAGGTYEQYF. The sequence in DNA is TGTGCCAGCAGCCTACATCTAGCGGGGGGAACCTACGAGCAGTACTTC.